The next 17 T cell receptor beta chains were all read from a single sample in a study of blood T cell repertoires in COVID-19. Here immunoSEQ multiplex PCR was the method, and the copy in TCRdb shows in-frame clones only, minus some. Here the sample spans about 250,000 clones, approximately 85% being singletons. The sample was PBMCs or T cells enriched from blood (not recorded which). These receptors originate from a woman in her thirties who had recovered from COVID-19.

This clone appeared a single time. This chain links TRBV5-5 with TRBJ2-3; D is possibly TRBD1 (5 bases). V lost 3 bases to trimming and J lost 7 bases, with 24 bases between them. Germline CDR1 and CDR2: SGHKS and YYEKEE (reference sequence). The CDR3 runs 17 residues. CDR3 protein: CASSYGQGRSVSNTQYF. The CDR3 DNA reads as TGTGCCAGCAGCTATGGTCAGGGCAGGTCCGTGAGTAATACGCAGTATTTT.

CDR3 sequence: CASGGVTHEQYF. CDR3 coding DNA: TGTGCCAGCGGAGGGGTTACACACGAGCAGTACTTC. V usage is TRBV28 and J usage is TRBJ2-7, with D perhaps TRBD2 (6 bases). Germline V CDR1 and CDR2: MDHEN, SYDVKM. The CDR3 covers 12 residues. V dropped 8 bases and J dropped 5 bases, with 13 bases sitting between them.

The CDR3 loop is CAPRAGGITYEQYF. In DNA, the CDR3 is TGTGCCCCACGGGCGGGGGGCATAACGTACGAGCAGTACTTC. The rearrangement links TRBV27 to TRBJ2-7, with TRBD2 matching over 8 bases. The germline V gene has CDR1 MNHEY and CDR2 SMNVEV (reference sequence). V lost 11 bases and J lost 4; bases outside the gene matches: 13. The CDR3 covers 14 residues.

This rearrangement joins TRBV14 to TRBJ2-5, with 7 bases identical to TRBD1. Germline loops: CDR1 SGHDN, CDR2 FVKESK. V gave up 4 bases and J gave up 1 base; unmatched junction bases: 0. The CDR3 is 13 amino acids. The CDR3 sequence is CASSRDSQETQYF. CDR3 in DNA: TGTGCCAGCAGCCGGGACAGCCAAGAGACCCAGTACTTC.

The chain joins TRBV3-1 (or the pseudogene TRBV3-2) to TRBJ2-7; possible D gene TRBD2, 6 bases. Germline CDR1 and CDR2: LGHDT and YNNKEL (reference sequence). V lost 7 bases to trimming and J lost 7 bases, with 11 bases between them. There are 11 residues in the CDR3. This CDR3 is CASTKGGEQYF. As DNA, the CDR3 is TGTGCCAGCACCAAGGGAGGAGAGCAGTACTTC.

The gene calls are TRBV5-1 and TRBJ2-1; 15 nucleotides agree with TRBD2. V gave up 3 bases and J gave up 8 bases; unmatched junction bases: 6. CDR3 length: 16 amino acids. Germline V gene data show CDR1 as SGHRS and CDR2 as YFSETQ. CDR3 loop: CASSSGLAGGWDEQFF. The DNA of the CDR3 is TGCGCCAGCAGCTCGGGACTAGCGGGAGGTTGGGATGAGCAGTTCTTC. Looking up the rest from reference TRBV5-1 and TRBJ2-1 gives the full variable domain: KAGVTQTPRYLIKTRGQQVTLSCSPISGHRSVSWYQQTPGQGLQFLFEYFSETQRNKGNFPGRFSGRQFSNSRSEMNVSTLELGDSALYLCASSSGLAGGWDEQFFGPGTRLTVL.

As DNA, the CDR3 is TGTGCCAGCAAGAAACTCGCAACTAATGAAAAACTGTTTTTT. Residues: CASKKLATNEKLFF. The chain joins TRBV7-2 to TRBJ1-4; D is unresolved. Germline lookup yields CDR1 SGHTA and CDR2 FQGNSA. The CDR3 spans 14 residues. Trimming left V 7 bases short and J 0 bases short, with 9 bases between.

This clone was recorded only once. The chain is built from TRBV28 and TRBJ2-2; possibly TRBD1 for D (6 bases). Trimming removed 7 bases at V and 5 bases at J, with 17 bases between. The CDR3 runs 15 residues. Germline V CDR1 and CDR2: MDHEN, SYDVKM. The CDR3 spells CASKNYRVETGELFF. Written as DNA, the CDR3 is TGTGCCAGCAAAAATTACAGGGTGGAGACCGGGGAGCTGTTTTTT.

As concerns this clone: Additional DNA sequences in this sample encode the identical CDR3. The chain combines TRBV5-1 with TRBJ2-2; 12 bases are shared with TRBD2. V trimming: 0 bases; J trimming: 5 bases; junction bases outside the gene matches: 14. The CDR3 consists of 20 residues. Germline CDR1 reads SGHRS; CDR2 reads YFSETQ. DNA for the CDR3: TGCGCCAGCAGCTTGGGACCTACCCTACTAGCGGGAGGTGGTACCGGGGAGCTGTTTTTT. Encoded protein: CASSLGPTLLAGGGTGELFF.

V and J are TRBV30 and TRBJ1-6; the D is unclear. The V end was cut by 0 bases, the J end by 9 bases, with 15 bases between. The CDR3 is made up of 15 amino acids. Per the germline V gene, CDR1 is GTSNPN and CDR2 is SVGIG (reference sequence). The CDR3 sequence is CAWSVTGGLGSPLHF. The CDR3 bases are TGTGCCTGGAGTGTAACGGGTGGACTGGGTTCACCCCTCCACTTT.

The chain recombines TRBV27 with TRBJ2-7; D perhaps matches TRBD2 (6 bases). The germline V gene has CDR1 MNHEY and CDR2 SMNVEV (reference sequence). Trimming removed 3 bases from V and 3 bases from J, with 18 bases in between. The CDR3 runs to 16 residues. CDR3 amino acids: CASSFGKRAGYYEQYF. In DNA form, the CDR3 reads TGTGCCAGCAGTTTTGGGAAGCGGGCGGGTTACTACGAGCAGTACTTC.

The chain uses TRBV7-3 and TRBJ2-7; TRBD2 matches 9 bases. The CDR3 extends over 15 amino acids. V shed 0 bases, J shed 5 bases, and the junction held 5 bases outside the gene matches. Germline V gives CDR1 SGHTA, CDR2 FQGTGA. The CDR3 region has the DNA TGTGCCAGCAGCTTAACGGGACTAGCTTTGGACGAGCAGTACTTC. This sequence encodes CASSLTGLALDEQYF.

The chain joins TRBV10-1 to TRBJ1-4, with 7 nucleotides matching TRBD1. CDR3 length: 15 residues. V was clipped by 4 bases and J by 6 bases; unmatched bases: 8. Germline loops: CDR1 WNHNN, CDR2 SYGVQD (reference sequence). The CDR3 sequence: CASSGDSTRDEKLFF. DNA of the CDR3: TGCGCCAGCAGTGGGGACAGTACAAGGGATGAAAAACTGTTTTTT.

The rearrangement uses TRBV12-3 or TRBV12-4 and TRBJ1-6; 8 positions agree with TRBD1. The trim removed 5 bases at V and 9 bases at J, leaving 3 bases unmatched. This CDR3 has 13 amino acids. CDR3 in amino acids: CASSQTGGSPLHF. Written as DNA, the CDR3 is TGTGCCAGCAGTCAAACAGGGGGTTCACCCCTCCACTTT.

This clone was seen once. This sequence joins TRBV6-5 and TRBJ2-2; TRBD1 is a possible D gene (6 bases). CDR1 is MNHEY and CDR2 is SVGAGI in the germline V gene. The length of the CDR3 is 15 residues. Trimming pared 6 bases from V and 4 bases from J, leaving 15 bases between. CDR3 residues: CASRVTGLVTGELFF. The CDR3, as DNA: TGTGCCAGCAGAGTCACAGGGTTGGTCACCGGGGAGCTGTTTTTT.

CDR3 amino acids: CASSGGGGDNSPLHF. The DNA for the CDR3 is TGTGCCAGCAGCGGTGGGGGAGGCGATAATTCACCCCTCCACTTT. The chain uses TRBV7-9 and TRBJ1-6; D may be TRBD1 (5 bases). From germline, CDR1 is SEHNR and CDR2 FQNEAQ (reference sequence). The CDR3 has 15 residues. The V and J ends lost 5 bases and 5 bases respectively, with 13 bases between them.

The chain carries TRBV5-1 and TRBJ2-5, with a weak D call TRBD2 (6 bases). Trimming took 4 bases from V and 5 from J, leaving 15 bases between them. The CDR3 totals 14 residues. In germline, CDR1 is SGHRS, CDR2 YFSETQ. The CDR3 DNA reads TGCGCCAGCAGCGCGGGACCCAGGGACGAGACCCAGTACTTC. It encodes CASSAGPRDETQYF.